The present TCR beta chain was sequenced within a study of T cells in Graves' hyperthyroidism and ophthalmopathy. Across the study: Peripheral blood was collected at initial diagnosis, before any treatment. General observations from the study: Ophthalmopathy stood apart from stable hyperthyroidism in a 13 V-J model.

This clonotype was recorded many times. As yet, its antigen is unknown. Fresh peripheral blood, 10 ml, yielded the PBMCs. The CDR3 regions of TCR beta were amplified from RNA transcripts. The HTBI primer set drove a first-round RT-PCR of the TCR CDR3. Each CDR3 protein is one row after TCRdb ran MiXCR on the multiplex PCR reads. The table lists about 500,000 distinct CDR3 sequences, 15% to 20% of them singletons. Germline CDR1 MNHNS, CDR2 SASEGT. V was clipped by 4 bases and J by 1 base, with 9 bases between them. This CDR3 contains 14 residues. This TCR was recovered from a young woman with Graves' ophthalmopathy. The J gene is TRBJ2-3, the V gene TRBV6-1; D remains ambiguous. What was sequenced was blood. This chain's CDR3 is CASSGVGRTDTQYF. The CDR3 coding sequence is TGTGCCAGCAGTGGGGTTGGGCGCACAGATACGCAGTATTTT.